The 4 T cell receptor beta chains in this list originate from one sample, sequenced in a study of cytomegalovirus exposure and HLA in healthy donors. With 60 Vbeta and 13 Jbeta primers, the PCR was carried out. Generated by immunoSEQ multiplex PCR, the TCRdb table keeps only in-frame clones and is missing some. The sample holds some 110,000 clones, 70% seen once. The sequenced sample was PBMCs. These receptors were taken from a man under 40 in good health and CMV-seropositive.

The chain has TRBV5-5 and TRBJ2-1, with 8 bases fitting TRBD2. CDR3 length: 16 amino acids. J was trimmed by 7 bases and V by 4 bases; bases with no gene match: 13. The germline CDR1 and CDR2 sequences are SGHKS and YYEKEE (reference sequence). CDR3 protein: CASSQAGTRAVNEQFF. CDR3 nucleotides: TGTGCCAGCAGCCAAGCCGGGACTAGAGCCGTGAATGAGCAGTTCTTC.

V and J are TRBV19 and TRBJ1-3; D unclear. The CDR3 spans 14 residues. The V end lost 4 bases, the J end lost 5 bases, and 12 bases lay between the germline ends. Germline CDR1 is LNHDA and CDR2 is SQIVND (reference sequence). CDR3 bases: TGTGCCAGTAGTAATCCCTATTTGAGAAACACCATATATTTT. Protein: CASSNPYLRNTIYF.

CDR3 sequence: CASSNEVQGALGYTF. The CDR3 DNA is TGTGCCAGCAGTAACGAGGTGCAGGGGGCGCTTGGCTACACCTTC. The rearrangement uses TRBV25-1 and TRBJ1-2; 8 positions match TRBD1. The J segment lost 7 bases and the V segment lost 5 bases, leaving 12 bases of the junction unmatched. Germline V gene lookup returns CDR1 MGHDK and CDR2 SYGVNS. CDR3 length equals 15 residues.

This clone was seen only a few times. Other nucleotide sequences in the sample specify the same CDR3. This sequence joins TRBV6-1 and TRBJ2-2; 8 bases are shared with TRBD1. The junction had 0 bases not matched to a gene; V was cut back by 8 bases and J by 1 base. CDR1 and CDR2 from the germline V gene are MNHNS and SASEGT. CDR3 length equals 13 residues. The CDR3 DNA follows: TGTGCCAGCGGACAGGGGAACACCGGGGAGCTGTTTTTT. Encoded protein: CASGQGNTGELFF.